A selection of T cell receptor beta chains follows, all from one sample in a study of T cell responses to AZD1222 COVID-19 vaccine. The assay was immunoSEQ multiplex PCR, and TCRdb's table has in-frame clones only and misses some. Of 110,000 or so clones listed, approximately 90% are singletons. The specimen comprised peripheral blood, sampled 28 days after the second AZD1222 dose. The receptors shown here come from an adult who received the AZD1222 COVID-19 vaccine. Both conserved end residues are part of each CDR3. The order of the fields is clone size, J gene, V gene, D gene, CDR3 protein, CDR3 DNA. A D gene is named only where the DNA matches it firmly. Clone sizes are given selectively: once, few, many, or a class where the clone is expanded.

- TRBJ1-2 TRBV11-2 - CASSLGGGKDYGYTF TGTGCCAGCAGCTTAGGGGGGGGCAAAGACTATGGCTACACCTTC
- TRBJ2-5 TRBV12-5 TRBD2 CASGLGGGPQETQYF TGTGCTAGTGGTTTAGGCGGGGGGCCACAAGAGACCCAGTACTTC
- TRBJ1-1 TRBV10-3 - CAISEGETGDGSEAFF TGTGCCATCAGTGAGGGGGAAACGGGGGACGGGTCTGAAGCTTTCTTT
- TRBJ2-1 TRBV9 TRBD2 CASQRGLYNEQFF TGTGCCAGCCAGCGGGGACTCTACAATGAGCAGTTCTTC
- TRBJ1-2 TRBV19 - CASSTTAYGYTF TGTGCCAGTAGTACGACAGCTTATGGCTACACCTTC
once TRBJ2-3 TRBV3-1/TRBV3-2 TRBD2 CASSTKTGTNNLSSTDTQYF TGTGCCAGCAGCACCAAGACCGGGACTAACAACTTATCTAGCACAGATACGCAGTATTTT
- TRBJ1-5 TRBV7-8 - CASSAPSNQPQHF TGTGCCAGCAGCGCTCCAAGCAATCAGCCCCAGCATTTT
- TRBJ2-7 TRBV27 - CASSLAGASYEQYF TGTGCCAGCAGTTTAGCCGGGGCCTCCTACGAGCAGTACTTC
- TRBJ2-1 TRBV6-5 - CASSRRVLDGEQFF TGTGCCAGCAGCCGGCGGGTTCTGGACGGTGAGCAGTTCTTC
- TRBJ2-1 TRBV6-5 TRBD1 CASSYRTGGGDEQFF TGTGCCAGCAGTTACAGGACAGGTGGGGGAGATGAGCAGTTCTTC
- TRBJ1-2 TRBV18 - CASSSLGQSYGYTF TGTGCCAGCTCATCACTGGGGCAGAGCTATGGCTACACCTTC
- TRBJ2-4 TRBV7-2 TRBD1 CASSPPGGAKNIQYF TGTGCCAGCAGCCCTCCAGGGGGAGCCAAAAACATTCAGTACTTC
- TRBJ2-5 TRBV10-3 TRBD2 CAIGQAGGYQETQYF TGTGCCATCGGTCAAGCGGGAGGGTACCAAGAGACCCAGTACTTC
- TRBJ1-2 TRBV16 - CASSQTEHYGYTF TGTGCCAGCAGCCAAACTGAGCATTATGGCTACACCTTC
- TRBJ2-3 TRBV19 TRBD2 CASRDGLAGRDTQYF TGTGCCAGTAGGGATGGACTAGCGGGGAGAGATACGCAGTATTTT
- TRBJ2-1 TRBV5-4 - CASSSDYRDYNEQFF TGTGCCAGCAGCTCGGATTACCGGGACTACAATGAGCAGTTCTTC
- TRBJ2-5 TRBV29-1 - CSASVLGVVETQYF TGCAGCGCTAGTGTGCTCGGGGTCGTTGAGACCCAGTACTTC
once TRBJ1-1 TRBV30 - CAWSVLGEAFF TGTGCCTGGAGTGTACTGGGTGAAGCTTTCTTT
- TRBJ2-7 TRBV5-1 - CASSLEWARTYEQYF TGCGCCAGCAGCTTGGAATGGGCTAGAACCTACGAGCAGTACTTC
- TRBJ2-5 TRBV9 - CASNVAGYQETQYF TGTGCCAGCAACGTGGCCGGGTACCAAGAGACCCAGTACTTC
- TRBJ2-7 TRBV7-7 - CASSPLWGDAEQYF TGTGCCAGCAGCCCCCTCTGGGGGGACGCCGAGCAGTACTTC
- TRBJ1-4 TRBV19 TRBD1 CASSLLGQGEREKLFF TGTGCCAGTAGTCTCCTCGGACAGGGGGAACGGGAAAAACTGTTTTTT
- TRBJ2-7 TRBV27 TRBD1 CASSPEGASYEQYF TGTGCCAGCAGCCCAGAGGGGGCGAGCTACGAGCAGTACTTC
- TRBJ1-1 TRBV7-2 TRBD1 CASSLVGGQGAIAFF TGTGCCAGCAGCCTAGTAGGGGGACAGGGGGCGATAGCTTTCTTT
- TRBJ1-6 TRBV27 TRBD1 CASSRDRFYNSPLHF TGTGCCAGCAGTCGGGACAGATTCTATAATTCACCCCTCCACTTT
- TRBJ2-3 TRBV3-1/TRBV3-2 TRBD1 CASSQERQGGTDTQYF TGTGCCAGCAGCCAAGAAAGGCAGGGGGGCACAGATACGCAGTATTTT
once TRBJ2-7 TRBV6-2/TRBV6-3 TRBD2 CASSTFERGSYEQYF TGTGCCAGCAGTACATTCGAGCGGGGCTCCTACGAGCAGTACTTC
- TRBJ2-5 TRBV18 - CASSPLRVQETQYF TGTGCCAGCTCACCTCTTCGCGTCCAAGAGACCCAGTACTTC
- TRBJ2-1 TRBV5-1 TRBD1 CASSSSGQHYNEQFF TGCGCCAGCAGCTCCTCGGGACAGCACTACAATGAGCAGTTCTTC
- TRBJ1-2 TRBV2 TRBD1 CASSARQGDNYGYTF TGTGCCAGCAGTGCAAGACAGGGGGATAACTATGGCTACACCTTC
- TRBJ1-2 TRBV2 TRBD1 CASSRGQGGYTF TGTGCCAGCAGTCGTGGACAGGGCGGCTACACCTTC
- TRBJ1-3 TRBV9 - CASSGLQGFGNTIYF TGTGCCAGCAGCGGATTACAGGGATTTGGCAACACCATATATTTT
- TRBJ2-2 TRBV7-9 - CASSLLGTGELFF TGTGCCAGCAGCTTACTGGGTACCGGGGAGCTGTTTTTT
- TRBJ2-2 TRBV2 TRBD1 CASSDRGRGTGELFF TGTGCCAGCAGTGACAGGGGGCGGGGCACCGGGGAGCTGTTTTTT
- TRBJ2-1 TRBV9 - CASSVAGRNEQFF TGTGCCAGCAGCGTAGCCGGCCGTAATGAGCAGTTCTTC
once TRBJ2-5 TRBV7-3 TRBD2 CASSTGTSGKGETQYF TGTGCCAGCAGCACCGGGACTAGCGGGAAGGGTGAGACCCAGTACTTC
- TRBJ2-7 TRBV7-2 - CASSLVVMSYEQYF TGTGCCAGCAGCTTAGTGGTCATGTCCTACGAGCAATACTTC
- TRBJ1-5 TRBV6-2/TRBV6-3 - CASSYTTGDNQPQHF TGTGCCAGCAGTTATACGACAGGTGACAATCAGCCCCAGCATTTT
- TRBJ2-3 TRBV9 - CASSESLFGGTDTQYF TGTGCCAGCAGCGAATCACTTTTTGGGGGCACAGATACGCAGTATTTT
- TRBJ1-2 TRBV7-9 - CASSSGNYGYTF TGTGCCAGCAGCTCAGGAAACTATGGCTACACCTTC
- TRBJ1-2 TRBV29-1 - CSVERDGTNYGYTF TGCAGCGTTGAGAGGGACGGTACTAACTATGGCTACACCTTC
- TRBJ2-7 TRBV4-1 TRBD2 CASSQEQREGYYEQYF TGCGCCAGCAGCCAAGAACAGCGGGAGGGCTACTACGAGCAGTACTTC
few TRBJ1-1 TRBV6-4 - CASSPANTEAFF TGTGCCAGCAGCCCCGCGAACACTGAAGCTTTCTTT
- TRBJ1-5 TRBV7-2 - CASSSLTGSNQPQHF TGTGCCAGCAGCTCTTTGACAGGTAGCAATCAGCCCCAGCATTTT
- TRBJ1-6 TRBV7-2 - CASSPFGGGNSPLHF TGTGCCAGCAGCCCCTTTGGGGGGGGAAATTCACCCCTCCACTTT
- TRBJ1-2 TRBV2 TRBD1 CASSDGTGGARLGYTF TGTGCCAGCAGCGACGGGACAGGGGGCGCTAGGCTCGGCTACACCTTC
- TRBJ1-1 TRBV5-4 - CASSPIRGANGTEAFF TGTGCCAGCAGCCCAATCCGGGGGGCCAACGGCACTGAAGCTTTCTTT
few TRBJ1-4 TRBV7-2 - CASSPRGWSGEKLFF TGTGCCAGCAGCCCCCGGGGTTGGTCGGGTGAAAAACTGTTTTTT
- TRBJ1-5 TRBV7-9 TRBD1 CASSLGQGGSNQPQHF TGTGCCAGCAGCTTAGGCCAGGGGGGGAGCAATCAGCCCCAGCATTTT
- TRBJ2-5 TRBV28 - CAPSMGQETQYF TGTGCCCCAAGCATGGGCCAAGAGACCCAGTACTTC
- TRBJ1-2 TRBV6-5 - CASSYSWANYGYTF TGTGCCAGCAGTTACTCGTGGGCTAACTATGGCTACACCTTC
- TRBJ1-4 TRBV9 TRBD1 CASSVSDRGHEKLFF TGTGCCAGCAGCGTATCGGACAGGGGGCATGAAAAACTGTTTTTT
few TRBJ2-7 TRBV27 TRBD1 CASSLRDRPYEQYF TGTGCCAGCAGTTTAAGGGACAGGCCCTACGAGCAGTACTTC